Listed below are T cell receptor beta chains from one sample, sequenced in a study of OX40 agonist ivuxolimab in advanced cancers. Clones were read by immunoSEQ multiplex PCR, and TCRdb kept only the in-frame ones, dropping some. This sample has some 40,000 clones, with 90% to 95% found just once. Sequences were derived from CD4+ or CD8+ T cells sorted from blood, sampled in a trial of the OX40 agonist ivuxolimab. These receptors all come from an adult with an advanced solid tumor such as melanoma, head and neck, liver or kidney cancer. Each CDR3 is given with its conserved first and last residue.

v_call: TRBV6-1; j_call: TRBJ2-7; cdr3_aa: CASSEVGWTDDEQYF
v_call: TRBV6-1; j_call: TRBJ2-5; cdr3_aa: CASSDEGGPWWETQYF
v_call: TRBV6-1; j_call: TRBJ2-5; cdr3_aa: CASRTDRGLSETQYF
v_call: TRBV7-2; j_call: TRBJ2-1; cdr3_aa: CASSLLAAYNEQFF
v_call: TRBV4-1; j_call: TRBJ2-3; cdr3_aa: CASSQGLVVYTDTQYF
v_call: TRBV7-9; j_call: TRBJ1-1; cdr3_aa: CASSLTGTTEAFF
v_call: TRBV29-1; j_call: TRBJ2-7; cdr3_aa: CSAWTSGMSSYEQYF
v_call: TRBV6-1; j_call: TRBJ1-6; cdr3_aa: CASSDWTGDSPLHF
v_call: TRBV21-1; j_call: TRBJ2-2; cdr3_aa: CASIPFPVNTGELFF
v_call: TRBV5-5; j_call: TRBJ1-1; cdr3_aa: CASSSRLLREITEAFF
v_call: TRBV4-3; j_call: TRBJ2-3; cdr3_aa: CASSQTGPFDTQYF